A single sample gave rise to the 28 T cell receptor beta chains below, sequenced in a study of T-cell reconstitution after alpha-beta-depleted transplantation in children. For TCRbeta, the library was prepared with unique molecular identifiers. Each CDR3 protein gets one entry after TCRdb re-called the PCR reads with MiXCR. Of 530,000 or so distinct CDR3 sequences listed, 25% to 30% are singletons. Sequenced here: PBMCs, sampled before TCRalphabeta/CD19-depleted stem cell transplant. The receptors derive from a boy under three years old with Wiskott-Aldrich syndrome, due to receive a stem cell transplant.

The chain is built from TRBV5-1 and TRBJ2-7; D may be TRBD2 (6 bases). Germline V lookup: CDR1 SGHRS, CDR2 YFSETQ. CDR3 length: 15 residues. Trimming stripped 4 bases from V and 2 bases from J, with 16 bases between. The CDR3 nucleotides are TGCGCCAGCAGCCACCCGGGAGCAGGGCCCTACGAGCAGTACTTC. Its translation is CASSHPGAGPYEQYF.

The CDR3 nucleotides read TGTGCCAGCAGACTCGGGACAGTTACCTACGAGCAGTACTTC. This encodes CASRLGTVTYEQYF. This chain connects TRBV6-5 to TRBJ2-7; TRBD1 agrees at 7 bases. With V trimmed by 6 bases and J by 2 bases, 7 bases remained unmatched. This CDR3 has 14 amino acids. CDR1 and CDR2 (germline): MNHEY, SVGAGI.

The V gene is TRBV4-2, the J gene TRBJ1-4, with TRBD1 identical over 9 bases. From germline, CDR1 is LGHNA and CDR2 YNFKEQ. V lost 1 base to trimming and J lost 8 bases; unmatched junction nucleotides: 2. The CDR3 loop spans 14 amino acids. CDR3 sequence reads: CASSQGTGEEKLFF. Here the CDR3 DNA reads TGTGCCAGCAGCCAAGGGACAGGGGAAGAAAAACTGTTTTTT.

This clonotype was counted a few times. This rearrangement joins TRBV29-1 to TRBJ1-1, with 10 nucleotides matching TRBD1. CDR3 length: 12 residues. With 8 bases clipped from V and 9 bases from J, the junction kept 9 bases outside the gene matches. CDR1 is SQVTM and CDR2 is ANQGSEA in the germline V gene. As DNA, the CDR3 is TGCAGCCTTAAGACAGGGGGCGAGCAAGCTTTCTTT. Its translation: CSLKTGGEQAFF. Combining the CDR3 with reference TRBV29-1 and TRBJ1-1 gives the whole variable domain SAVISQKPSRDICQRGTSLTIQCQVDSQVTMMFWYRQQPGQSLTLIATANQGSEATYESGFVIDKFPISRPNLTFSTLTVSNMSPEDSSIYLCSLKTGGEQAFFGQGTRLTVV.

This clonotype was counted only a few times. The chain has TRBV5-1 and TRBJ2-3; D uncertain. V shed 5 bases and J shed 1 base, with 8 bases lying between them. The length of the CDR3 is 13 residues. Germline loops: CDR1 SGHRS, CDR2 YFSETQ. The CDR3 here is CASRSYRTDTQYF. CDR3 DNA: TGCGCCAGCAGATCCTATCGCACAGATACGCAGTATTTT. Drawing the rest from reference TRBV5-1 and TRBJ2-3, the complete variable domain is KAGVTQTPRYLIKTRGQQVTLSCSPISGHRSVSWYQQTPGQGLQFLFEYFSETQRNKGNFPGRFSGRQFSNSRSEMNVSTLELGDSALYLCASRSYRTDTQYFGPGTRLTVL.

Written as DNA, the CDR3 is TGTGCCACCAAAGTCAAGGGGGCCGCTGAAGCTTTCTTT. It yields the protein CATKVKGAAEAFF. The chain recombines TRBV10-3 with TRBJ1-1, with 7 bases aligning to TRBD1. V was clipped by 10 bases and J by 6 bases; unmatched bases: 11. This CDR3 is 13 amino acids long. Looked up from germline, CDR1 is ENHRY and CDR2 is SYGVKD.

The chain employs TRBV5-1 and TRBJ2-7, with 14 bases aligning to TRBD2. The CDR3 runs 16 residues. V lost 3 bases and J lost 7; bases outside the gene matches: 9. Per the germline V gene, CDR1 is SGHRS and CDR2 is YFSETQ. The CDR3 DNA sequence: TGCGCCAGCAGCTGGGGACTAGCGGGAGTAGATTTGGAGCAGTACTTC. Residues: CASSWGLAGVDLEQYF.

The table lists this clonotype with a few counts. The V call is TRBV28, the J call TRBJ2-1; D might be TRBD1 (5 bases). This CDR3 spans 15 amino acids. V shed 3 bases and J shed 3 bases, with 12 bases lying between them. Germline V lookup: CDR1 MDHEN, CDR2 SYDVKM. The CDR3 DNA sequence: TGTGCCAGCAGTTTCCAGGGCATTAACTACAATGAGCAGTTCTTC. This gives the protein CASSFQGINYNEQFF.

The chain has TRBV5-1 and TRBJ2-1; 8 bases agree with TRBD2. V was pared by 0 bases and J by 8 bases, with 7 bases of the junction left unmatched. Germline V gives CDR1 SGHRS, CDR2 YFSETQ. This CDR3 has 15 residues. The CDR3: CASSLDGTRGDEQFF. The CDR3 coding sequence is TGCGCCAGCAGCTTGGACGGGACTAGAGGCGATGAGCAGTTCTTC.

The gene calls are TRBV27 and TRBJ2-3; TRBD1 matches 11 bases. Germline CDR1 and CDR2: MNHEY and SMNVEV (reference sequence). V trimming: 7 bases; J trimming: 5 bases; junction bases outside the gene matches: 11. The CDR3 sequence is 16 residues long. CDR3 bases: TGTGCCAGCAAGAAGGTCGGACAGGGGGCCGTAGATACGCAGTATTTT. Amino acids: CASKKVGQGAVDTQYF.

CDR3 amino acids: CASSLGLQDEQYF. The DNA of the CDR3 is TGCGCCAGCAGCCTGGGACTCCAGGACGAGCAGTACTTC. The chain carries TRBV5-1 and TRBJ2-7; D is possibly TRBD2 (6 bases). The CDR3 is 13 amino acids. V was trimmed by 4 bases and J by 5 bases, leaving 13 bases between them. Germline lookup yields CDR1 SGHRS and CDR2 YFSETQ. Variable domain in full (rest from reference TRBV5-1 and TRBJ2-7): KAGVTQTPRYLIKTRGQQVTLSCSPISGHRSVSWYQQTPGQGLQFLFEYFSETQRNKGNFPGRFSGRQFSNSRSEMNVSTLELGDSALYLCASSLGLQDEQYFGPGTRLTVT.

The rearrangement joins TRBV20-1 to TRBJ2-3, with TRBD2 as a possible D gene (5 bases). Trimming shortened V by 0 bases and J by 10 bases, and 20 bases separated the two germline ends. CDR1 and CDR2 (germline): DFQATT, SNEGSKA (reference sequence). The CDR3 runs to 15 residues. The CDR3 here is CSARDRGAPLGAQYF. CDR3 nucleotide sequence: TGCAGTGCTAGAGATCGGGGAGCCCCTCTAGGCGCGCAGTATTTT.

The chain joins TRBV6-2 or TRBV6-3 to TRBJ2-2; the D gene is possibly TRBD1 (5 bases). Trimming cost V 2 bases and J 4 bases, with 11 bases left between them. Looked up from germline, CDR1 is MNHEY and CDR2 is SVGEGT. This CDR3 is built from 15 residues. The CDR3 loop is CASSYRARATGELFF. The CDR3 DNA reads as TGTGCCAGCAGTTACAGGGCCAGGGCCACCGGGGAGCTGTTTTTT.

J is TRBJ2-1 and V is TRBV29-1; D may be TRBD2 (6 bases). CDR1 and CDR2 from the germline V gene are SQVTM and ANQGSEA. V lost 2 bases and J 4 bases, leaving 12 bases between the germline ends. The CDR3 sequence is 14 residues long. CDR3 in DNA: TGCAGCGTTGAATACCCTAGCGCATACAATGAGCAGTTCTTC. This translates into CSVEYPSAYNEQFF.

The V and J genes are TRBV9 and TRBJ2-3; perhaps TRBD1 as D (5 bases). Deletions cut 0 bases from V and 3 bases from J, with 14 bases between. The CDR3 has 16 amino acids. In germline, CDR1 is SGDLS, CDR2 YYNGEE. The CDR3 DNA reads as TGTGCCAGCAGCGTAGCGCATGGCAGGGCAACAGATACGCAGTATTTT. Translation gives CASSVAHGRATDTQYF.

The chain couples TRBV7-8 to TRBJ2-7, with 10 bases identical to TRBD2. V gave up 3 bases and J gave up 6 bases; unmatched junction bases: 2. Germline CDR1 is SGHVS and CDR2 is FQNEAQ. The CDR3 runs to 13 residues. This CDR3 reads CASSLGLAREQYF. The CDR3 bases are TGTGCCAGCAGCTTGGGACTAGCGCGCGAGCAGTACTTC.

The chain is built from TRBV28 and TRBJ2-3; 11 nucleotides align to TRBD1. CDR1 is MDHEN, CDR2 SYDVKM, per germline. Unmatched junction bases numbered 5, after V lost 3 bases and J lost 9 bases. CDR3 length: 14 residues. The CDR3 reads CASSLDRGLETQYF. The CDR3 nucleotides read TGTGCCAGCAGTTTGGACAGGGGGCTTGAGACGCAGTATTTT.

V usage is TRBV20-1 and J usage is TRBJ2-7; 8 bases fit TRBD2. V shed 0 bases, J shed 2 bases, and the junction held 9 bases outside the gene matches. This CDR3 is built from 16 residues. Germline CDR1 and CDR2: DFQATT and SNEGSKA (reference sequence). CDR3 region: CSARDPATSETYEQYF. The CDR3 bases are TGCAGTGCTAGAGATCCCGCGACTAGCGAAACCTACGAGCAGTACTTC.

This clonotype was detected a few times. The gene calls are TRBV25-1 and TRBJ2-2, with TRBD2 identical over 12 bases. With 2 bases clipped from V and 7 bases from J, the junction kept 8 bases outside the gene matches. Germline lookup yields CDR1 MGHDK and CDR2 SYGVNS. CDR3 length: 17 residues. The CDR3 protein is CASSEASGRASSGELFF. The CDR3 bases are TGTGCCAGCAGTGAAGCTAGCGGGAGGGCCTCGAGCGGGGAGCTGTTTTTT. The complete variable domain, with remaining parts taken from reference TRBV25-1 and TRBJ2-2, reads EADIYQTPRYLVIGTGKKITLECSQTMGHDKMYWYQQDPGMELHLIHYSYGVNSTEKGDLSSESTVSRIRTEHFPLTLESARPSHTSQYLCASSEASGRASSGELFFGEGSRLTVL.

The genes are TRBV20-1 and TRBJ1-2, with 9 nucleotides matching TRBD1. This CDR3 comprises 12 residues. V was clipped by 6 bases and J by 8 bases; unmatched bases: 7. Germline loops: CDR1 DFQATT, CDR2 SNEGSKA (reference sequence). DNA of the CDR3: TGCAGTGCAAGGGACAGGGACCTAGGCTACACCTTC. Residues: CSARDRDLGYTF.

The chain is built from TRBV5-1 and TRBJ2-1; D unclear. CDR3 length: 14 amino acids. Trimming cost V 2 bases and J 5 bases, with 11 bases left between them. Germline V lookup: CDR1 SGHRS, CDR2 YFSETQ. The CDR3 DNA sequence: TGCGCCAGCAGCTTTCTAGGCCCTAACAATGAGCAGTTCTTC. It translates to CASSFLGPNNEQFF.

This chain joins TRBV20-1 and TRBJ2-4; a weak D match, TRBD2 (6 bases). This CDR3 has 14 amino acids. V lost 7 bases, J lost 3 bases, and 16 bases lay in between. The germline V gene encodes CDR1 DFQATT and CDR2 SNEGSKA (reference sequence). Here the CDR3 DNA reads TGCAGTGTCCGTTCGGGGCGGGACAAAAACATTCAGTACTTC. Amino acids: CSVRSGRDKNIQYF.

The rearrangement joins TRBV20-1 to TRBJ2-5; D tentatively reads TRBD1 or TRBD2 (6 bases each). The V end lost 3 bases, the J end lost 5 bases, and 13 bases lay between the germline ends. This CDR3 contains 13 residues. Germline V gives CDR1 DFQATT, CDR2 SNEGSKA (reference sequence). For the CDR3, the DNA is TGCAGTGCTAGTCGGGGGCTAGCGGAGACCCAGTACTTC. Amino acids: CSASRGLAETQYF.

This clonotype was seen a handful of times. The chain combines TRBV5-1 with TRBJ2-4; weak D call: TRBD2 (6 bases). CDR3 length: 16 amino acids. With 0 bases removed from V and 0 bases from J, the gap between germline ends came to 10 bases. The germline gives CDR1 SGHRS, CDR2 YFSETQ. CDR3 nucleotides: TGCGCCAGCAGCTTGGAGGGCGGGGTAGCCAAAAACATTCAGTACTTC. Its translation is CASSLEGGVAKNIQYF.

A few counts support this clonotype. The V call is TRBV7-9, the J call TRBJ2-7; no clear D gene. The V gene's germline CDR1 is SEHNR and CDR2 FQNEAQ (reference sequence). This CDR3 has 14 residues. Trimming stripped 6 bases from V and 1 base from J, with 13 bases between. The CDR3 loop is CASSNTPNSYEQYF. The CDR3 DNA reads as TGTGCCAGCAGTAACACCCCAAATTCCTACGAGCAGTACTTC.

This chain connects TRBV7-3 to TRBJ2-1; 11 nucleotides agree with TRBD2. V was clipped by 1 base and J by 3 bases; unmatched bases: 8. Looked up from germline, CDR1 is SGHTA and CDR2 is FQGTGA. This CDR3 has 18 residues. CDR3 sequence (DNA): TGTGCCAGCAGCTTAAGAGTAGCGGGAGGGGGTAGCTACAATGAGCAGTTCTTC. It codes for CASSLRVAGGGSYNEQFF.

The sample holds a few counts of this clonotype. The CDR3 sequence: CSAMTSASYEQYF. The CDR3, as DNA: TGCAGTGCTATGACTAGCGCGTCCTACGAGCAGTACTTC. V usage is TRBV20-1 and J usage is TRBJ2-7, with 8 bases matching TRBD2. The V gene's germline CDR1 is DFQATT and CDR2 SNEGSKA (reference sequence). This CDR3 spans 13 amino acids. V was clipped by 4 bases and J by 1 base; unmatched bases: 3.

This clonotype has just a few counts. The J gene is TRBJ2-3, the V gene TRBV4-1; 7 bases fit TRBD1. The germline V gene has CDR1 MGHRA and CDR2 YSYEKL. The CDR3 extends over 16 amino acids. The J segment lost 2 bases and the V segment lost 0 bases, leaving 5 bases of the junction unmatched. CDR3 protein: CASSQETGAPTDTQYF. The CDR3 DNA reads TGCGCCAGCAGCCAAGAAACAGGGGCCCCCACAGATACGCAGTATTTT.